These 14 T cell receptor beta chains were all obtained from the same sample, sequenced in a study of regulatory T cells in long-lasting Graves disease. Library construction for TCR beta used iRepertoire HTBI primers and Arm-PCR of CDR3 regions. TCRdb independently ran MiXCR on the multiplex PCR reads; one entry per CDR3 protein. The sample holds 300,000 to 400,000 distinct CDR3 sequences, 15% to 19% seen once. As to time point: newly diagnosed GD, antithyroid drugs for less than 3 months. The TCR library was made from RNA that had been extracted from PBMCs in TRIzol. The specimen comprised peripheral blood mononuclear cells (PBMCs), sampled at new diagnosis, from a patient treated with antithyroid drugs. The receptors were gathered from a female donor with Graves disease.

This clonotype was seen many times. The chain employs TRBV10-2 and TRBJ1-1; no clear D. V dropped 2 bases and J dropped 1 base, with 5 bases sitting between them. The CDR3 runs to 13 residues. The germline CDR1 and CDR2 sequences are WSHSY and SAAADI. The CDR3 region is CASSELGNTEAFF. CDR3 DNA: TGCGCCAGCAGTGAGCTAGGGAACACTGAAGCTTTCTTT.

This sequence joins TRBV30 and TRBJ1-1; 7 nucleotides line up with TRBD1. The CDR3 has 13 amino acids. V lost 5 bases and J lost 6; bases outside the gene matches: 9. In germline, CDR1 is GTSNPN, CDR2 SVGIG (reference sequence). In DNA, the CDR3 is TGTGCCTGGTACAGGGGTGGCCTATCTGAAGCTTTCTTT. It yields the protein CAWYRGGLSEAFF.

The chain is built from TRBV6-2 or TRBV6-3 and TRBJ2-7; TRBD2 aligns across 9 bases. The V and J ends lost 8 bases and 0 bases, in that order; junction bases with no gene match: 8. Germline-derived CDR1 and CDR2 are MNHEY and SVGEGT. This CDR3 comprises 15 residues. The CDR3 is CASLTSGRGSYEQYF. The DNA for the CDR3 is TGTGCCAGCCTTACTAGCGGGCGGGGCTCCTACGAGCAGTACTTC.

This clonotype was detected ten times or more. The rearrangement links TRBV6-1 to TRBJ2-1; no clear D gene. The germline CDR1 and CDR2 sequences are MNHNS and SASEGT. The V and J ends lost 6 bases and 6 bases respectively, with 12 bases between them. CDR3 size: 13 residues. The CDR3 DNA sequence: TGTGCCAGCAGCCACTCACGGCCCAATGAGCAGTTCTTC. Protein product: CASSHSRPNEQFF.

The table lists this clonotype with a few counts. The rearrangement links TRBV5-4 to TRBJ1-2; D perhaps matches TRBD1 (6 bases). Germline CDR1 and CDR2: SGHNT and YYREEE (reference sequence). The CDR3 length is 13 residues. V gave up 1 base and J gave up 13 bases, with 17 bases separating them. The CDR3 protein is CASSLPGGNLRTF. The CDR3 DNA follows: TGTGCCAGCAGCTTGCCGGGGGGCAATCTCCGCACCTTC.

J is TRBJ2-2 and V is TRBV7-3; 10 bases map to TRBD2. V shed 5 bases, J shed 4 bases, and the junction held 7 bases outside the gene matches. This CDR3 contains 16 residues. Germline CDR1 SGHTA, CDR2 FQGTGA. CDR3 in amino acids: CASSKAGGRPTGELFF. In DNA, the CDR3 is TGTGCCAGCAGCAAAGCGGGGGGGCGTCCCACCGGGGAGCTGTTTTTT.

V is TRBV12-3 or TRBV12-4 and J is TRBJ1-1; the match to TRBD1 covers 7 bases. CDR3 size: 12 residues. V lost 6 bases to trimming and J lost 8 bases; unmatched junction nucleotides: 6. DNA of the CDR3: TGTGCCAGCAGGATGCTGACAGGGGAAGCTTTCTTT. This translates into CASRMLTGEAFF.

With regard to this clonotype: A far larger clone is off by one base, so a read error is likely. The DNA is omitted, as the CDR3 cannot be located on it reliably, and the CDR3 follows TCRdb's listing. The chain has TRBV11-3 and TRBJ2-2; TRBD1, the table's D call, was not compared with the DNA. In germline, CDR1 is SGHNT, CDR2 YENEEA. Including both end residues, the CDR3 is 16 amino acids long. CDR3 amino acids: CASSPFGAGSTGELSF.

In nucleotides, the CDR3 is TGTGCCAGCAGTTTAGAAGGGGTAGTTTTTTGGGGGAGCCTTATCTACGAGCAGTACTTC. Protein sequence: CASSLEGVVFWGSLIYEQYF. The chain couples TRBV12-3 or TRBV12-4 to TRBJ2-7, with D possibly called TRBD1 or TRBD2 (5 bases each). Trimming removed 1 base from V and 3 bases from J, with 28 bases in between. The CDR3 is 20 amino acids.

This clonotype has at least ten counts. Compared with germline, one end of the junction differs, possibly owing to a read error. V usage is TRBV5-1 and J usage is TRBJ1-5; D is uncertain. Looked up from germline, CDR1 is SGHRS and CDR2 is YFSETQ. This CDR3 region has 9 residues. In nucleotides, the CDR3 is TGTGCCAGCAGCTTGGGCCAGCATTTT. Protein product: CASSLGQHF. The complete variable domain, with remaining parts taken from reference TRBV5-1 and TRBJ1-5, reads KAGVTQTPRYLIKTRGQQVTLSCSPISGHRSVSWYQQTPGQGLQFLFEYFSETQRNKGNFPGRFSGRQFSNSRSEMNVSTLELGDSALYLCASSLGQHFGDGTRLSIL.

This clonotype was counted ten times or more. The chain carries TRBV29-1 and TRBJ2-1, with D uncertain. V was trimmed by 3 bases and J by 0 bases, leaving 9 bases between them. The germline gives CDR1 SQVTM, CDR2 ANQGSEA. The length of the CDR3 is 14 residues. The CDR3 DNA sequence: TGCAGCGTTGATAAGAGCGTCTCCTACAATGAGCAGTTCTTC. This gives the protein CSVDKSVSYNEQFF.

J is TRBJ2-2 and V is TRBV9; no definite D call. The V gene lost 3 bases and the J gene lost 4 bases, with 10 bases spanning the gap. The CDR3 has 14 amino acids. Germline CDR1 reads SGDLS; CDR2 reads YYNGEE. This CDR3 reads CASSGVLFTGELFF. The CDR3 coding sequence is TGTGCCAGCAGCGGGGTTTTATTCACCGGGGAGCTGTTTTTT. The entire variable domain, with the rest obtained from reference TRBV9 and TRBJ2-2, is as follows: DSGVTQTPKHLITATGQRVTLRCSPRSGDLSVYWYQQSLDQGLQFLIQYYNGEERAKGNILERFSAQQFPDLHSELNLSSLELGDSALYFCASSGVLFTGELFFGEGSRLTVL.

V usage is TRBV6-7 and J usage is TRBJ2-1, with TRBD1 as a possible D gene (5 bases). TRBV6-7 is an ORF, and what it does is uncertain. The CDR3 loop spans 17 amino acids. V lost 6 bases to trimming and J lost 0 bases, with 18 bases between them. CDR3 residues: CASRLNKGRNSYNEQFF. CDR3 DNA sequence: TGTGCCAGCAGACTAAACAAGGGGCGAAACTCCTACAATGAGCAGTTCTTC.

This clonotype was recorded at least ten times. The V gene is TRBV5-1, the J gene TRBJ2-7; D remains unclear. Trimming cost V 0 bases and J 3 bases, with 7 bases left between them. This CDR3 is 13 amino acids long. Germline V gene sequence: CDR1 SGHRS, CDR2 YFSETQ. CDR3 in DNA: TGCGCCAGCAGCTTGGAGCCGCACTACGAGCAGTACTTC. Translating it yields CASSLEPHYEQYF. Together with reference TRBV5-1 and TRBJ2-7, the CDR3 gives the full variable domain: KAGVTQTPRYLIKTRGQQVTLSCSPISGHRSVSWYQQTPGQGLQFLFEYFSETQRNKGNFPGRFSGRQFSNSRSEMNVSTLELGDSALYLCASSLEPHYEQYFGPGTRLTVT.